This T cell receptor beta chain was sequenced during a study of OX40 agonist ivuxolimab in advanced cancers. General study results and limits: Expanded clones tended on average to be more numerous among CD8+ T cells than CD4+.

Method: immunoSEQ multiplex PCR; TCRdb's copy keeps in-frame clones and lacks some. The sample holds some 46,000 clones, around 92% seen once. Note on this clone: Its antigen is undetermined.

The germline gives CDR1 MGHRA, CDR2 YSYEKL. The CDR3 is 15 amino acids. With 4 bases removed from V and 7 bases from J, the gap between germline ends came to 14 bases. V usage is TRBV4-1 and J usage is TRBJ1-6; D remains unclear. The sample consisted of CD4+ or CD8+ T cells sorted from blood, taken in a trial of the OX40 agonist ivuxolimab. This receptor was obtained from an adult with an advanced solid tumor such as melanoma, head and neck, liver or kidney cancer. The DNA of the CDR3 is TGCGCCAGCAGCCCCAGATCCGGCCCAAATTCACCCCTCCACTTT. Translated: CASSPRSGPNSPLHF.